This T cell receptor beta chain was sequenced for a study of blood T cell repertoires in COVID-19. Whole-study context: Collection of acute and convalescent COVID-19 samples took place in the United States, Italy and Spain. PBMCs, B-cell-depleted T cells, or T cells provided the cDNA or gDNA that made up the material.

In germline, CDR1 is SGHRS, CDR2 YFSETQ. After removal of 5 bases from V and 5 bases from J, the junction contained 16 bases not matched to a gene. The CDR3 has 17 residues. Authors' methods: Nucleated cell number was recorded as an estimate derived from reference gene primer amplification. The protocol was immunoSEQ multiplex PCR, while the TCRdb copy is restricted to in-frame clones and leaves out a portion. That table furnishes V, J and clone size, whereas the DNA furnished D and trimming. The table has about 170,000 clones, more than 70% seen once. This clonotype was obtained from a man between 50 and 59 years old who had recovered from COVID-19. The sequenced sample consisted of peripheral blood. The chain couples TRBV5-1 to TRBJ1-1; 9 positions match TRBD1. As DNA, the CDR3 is TGCGCCAGCAGGTCGTTGGGCGTGGGACAGGGTGGGACTGAAGCTTTCTTT. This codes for CASRSLGVGQGGTEAFF. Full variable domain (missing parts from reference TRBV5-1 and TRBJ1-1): KAGVTQTPRYLIKTRGQQVTLSCSPISGHRSVSWYQQTPGQGLQFLFEYFSETQRNKGNFPGRFSGRQFSNSRSEMNVSTLELGDSALYLCASRSLGVGQGGTEAFFGQGTRLTVV.